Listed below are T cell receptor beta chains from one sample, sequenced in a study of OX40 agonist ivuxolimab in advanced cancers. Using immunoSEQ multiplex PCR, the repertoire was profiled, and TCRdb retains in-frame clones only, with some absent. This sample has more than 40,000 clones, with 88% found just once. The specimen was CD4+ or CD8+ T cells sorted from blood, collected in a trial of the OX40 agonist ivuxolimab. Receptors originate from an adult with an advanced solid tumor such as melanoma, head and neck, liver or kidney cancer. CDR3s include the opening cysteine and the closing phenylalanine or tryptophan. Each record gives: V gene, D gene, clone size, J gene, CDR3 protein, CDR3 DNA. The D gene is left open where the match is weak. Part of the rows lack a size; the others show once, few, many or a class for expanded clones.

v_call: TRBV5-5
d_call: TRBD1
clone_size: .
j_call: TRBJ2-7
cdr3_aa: CASSLDRGRSYEQYF
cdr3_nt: TGTGCCAGCAGCTTGGACAGGGGGCGTTCCTACGAGCAGTACTTC

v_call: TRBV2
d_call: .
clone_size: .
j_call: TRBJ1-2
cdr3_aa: CASSGWAGRYGYTF
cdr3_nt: TGTGCCAGCAGTGGGTGGGCAGGGCGTTATGGCTACACCTTC

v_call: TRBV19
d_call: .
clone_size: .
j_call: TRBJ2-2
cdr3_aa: CASRGETGELFF
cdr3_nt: TGTGCCAGTAGAGGGGAAACCGGGGAGCTGTTTTTT

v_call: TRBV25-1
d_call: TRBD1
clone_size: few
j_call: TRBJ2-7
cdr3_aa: CASSGRDSYEQYF
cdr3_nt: TGTGCCAGCAGTGGAAGGGACAGCTACGAGCAGTACTTC

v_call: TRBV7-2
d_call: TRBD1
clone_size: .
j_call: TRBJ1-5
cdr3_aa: CASSFWTGRQPQHF
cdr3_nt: TGTGCCAGCAGCTTTTGGACAGGGCGGCAGCCCCAGCATTTT

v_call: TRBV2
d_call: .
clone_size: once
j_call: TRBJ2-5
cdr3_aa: CASRIPQGWETQYF
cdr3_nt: TGTGCCAGCAGGATCCCACAGGGATGGGAGACCCAGTACTTC

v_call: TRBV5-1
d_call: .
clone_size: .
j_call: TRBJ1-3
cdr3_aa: CASSSLGGGNTIYF
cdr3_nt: TGCGCCAGCAGCTCCCTCGGGGGCGGAAACACCATATATTTT

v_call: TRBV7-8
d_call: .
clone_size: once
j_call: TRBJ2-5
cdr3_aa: CASSLNRDETQYF
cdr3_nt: TGTGCCAGCAGCCTAAACAGAGACGAGACCCAGTACTTC

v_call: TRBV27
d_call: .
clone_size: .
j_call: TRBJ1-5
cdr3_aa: CASSHGVLQPQHF
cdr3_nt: TGTGCCAGCAGCCATGGGGTCCTTCAGCCCCAGCATTTT

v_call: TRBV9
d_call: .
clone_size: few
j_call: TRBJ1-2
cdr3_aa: CASSVGGFSGGYGYTF
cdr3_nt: TGTGCCAGCAGCGTGGGCGGTTTCTCAGGTGGCTATGGCTACACCTTC

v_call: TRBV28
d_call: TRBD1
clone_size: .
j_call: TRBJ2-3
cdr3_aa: CASSTTDRGRADTQYF
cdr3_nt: TGTGCCAGCAGTACAACCGACAGGGGGCGGGCAGATACGCAGTATTTT

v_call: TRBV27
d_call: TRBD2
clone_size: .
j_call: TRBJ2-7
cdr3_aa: CASSPHSGGLYEQYF
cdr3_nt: TGTGCCAGCAGTCCCCATAGCGGGGGATTATACGAGCAGTACTTC

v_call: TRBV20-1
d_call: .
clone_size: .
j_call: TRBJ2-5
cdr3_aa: CSATPGEAQYF
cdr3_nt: TGCAGTGCAACTCCCGGCGAGGCCCAGTACTTC

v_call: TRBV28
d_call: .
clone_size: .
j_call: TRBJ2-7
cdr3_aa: CASSLWAAGNYEQYF
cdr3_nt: TGTGCCAGCAGTTTATGGGCCGCGGGTAACTACGAGCAGTACTTC

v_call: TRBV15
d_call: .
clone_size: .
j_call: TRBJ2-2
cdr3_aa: CATSRDRITGELFF
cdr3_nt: TGTGCCACCAGCAGAGATAGGATCACCGGGGAGCTGTTTTTT

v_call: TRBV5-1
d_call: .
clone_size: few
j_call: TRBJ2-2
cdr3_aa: CASSPGATNTGELFF
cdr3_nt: TGCGCCAGCAGCCCCGGTGCGACGAACACCGGGGAGCTGTTTTTT

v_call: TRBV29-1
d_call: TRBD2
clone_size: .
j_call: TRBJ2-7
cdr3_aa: CSAEKTSGALNEQYF
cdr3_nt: TGCAGCGCCGAAAAAACTAGCGGCGCCTTGAACGAGCAGTACTTC

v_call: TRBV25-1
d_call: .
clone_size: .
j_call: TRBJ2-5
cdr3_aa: CASSPPDWWSQETQYF
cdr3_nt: TGTGCCAGCAGTCCACCCGACTGGTGGTCACAAGAGACCCAGTACTTC

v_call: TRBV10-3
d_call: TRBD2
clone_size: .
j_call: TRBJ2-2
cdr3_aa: CAISEVGDYGELFF
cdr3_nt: TGTGCCATCAGTGAAGTGGGGGACTACGGGGAGCTGTTTTTT

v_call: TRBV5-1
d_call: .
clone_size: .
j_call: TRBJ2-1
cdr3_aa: CASSAVSSYNEQFF
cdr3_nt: TGCGCCAGCAGCGCAGTGAGCTCCTACAATGAGCAGTTCTTC

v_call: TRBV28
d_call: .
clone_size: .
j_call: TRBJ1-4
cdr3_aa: CASSSFVREKLFF
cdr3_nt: TGTGCCAGCAGTTCCTTCGTCCGGGAAAAACTGTTTTTT

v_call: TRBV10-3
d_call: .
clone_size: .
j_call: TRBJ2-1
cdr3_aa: CAIHPGTAGPFEQFF
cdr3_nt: TGTGCCATCCACCCAGGGACAGCGGGGCCTTTTGAGCAGTTCTTC

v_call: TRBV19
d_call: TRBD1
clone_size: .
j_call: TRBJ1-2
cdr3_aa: CASSLTGDGYTF
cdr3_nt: TGTGCCAGTAGTTTGACAGGGGATGGCTACACCTTC

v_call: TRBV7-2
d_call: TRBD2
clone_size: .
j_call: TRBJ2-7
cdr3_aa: CASSQTSGGESYEQYF
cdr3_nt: TGTGCCAGCAGCCAAACGAGCGGGGGGGAATCCTACGAGCAGTACTTC

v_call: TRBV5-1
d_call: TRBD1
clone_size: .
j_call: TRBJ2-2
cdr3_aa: CASSLAGQAAGELFF
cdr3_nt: TGCGCCAGCAGCTTGGCCGGACAGGCGGCCGGGGAGCTGTTTTTT

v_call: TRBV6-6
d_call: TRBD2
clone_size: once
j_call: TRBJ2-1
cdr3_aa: CASGPGGLVEQFF
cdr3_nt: TGTGCCAGCGGACCGGGAGGGCTAGTTGAGCAGTTCTTC

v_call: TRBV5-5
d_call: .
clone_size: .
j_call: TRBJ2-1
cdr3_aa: CASSPGPGASNEQFF
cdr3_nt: TGTGCCAGCAGCCCCGGGCCGGGGGCTTCCAATGAGCAGTTCTTC

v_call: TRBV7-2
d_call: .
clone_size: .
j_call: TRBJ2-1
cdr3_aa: CASSLAGTVMQFF
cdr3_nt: TGTGCCAGCAGCTTAGCCGGGACTGTAATGCAGTTCTTC

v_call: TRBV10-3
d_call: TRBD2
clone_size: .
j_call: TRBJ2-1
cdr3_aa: CAISEPGTSSYNEQFF
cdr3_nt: TGTGCCATCAGTGAGCCGGGGACTAGCTCCTACAATGAGCAGTTCTTC

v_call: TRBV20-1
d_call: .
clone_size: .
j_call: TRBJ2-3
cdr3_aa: CSAWGTDTQYF
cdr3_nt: TGCAGTGCCTGGGGCACAGATACGCAGTATTTT

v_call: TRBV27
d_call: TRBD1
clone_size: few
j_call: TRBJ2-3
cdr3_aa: CASIRDRSTLAPRTDTQYF
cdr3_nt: TGTGCCAGCATCCGGGACAGATCTACTCTGGCCCCCCGGACAGATACGCAGTATTTT

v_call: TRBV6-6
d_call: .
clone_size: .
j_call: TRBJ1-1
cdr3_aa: CASSYSLRGNTEAFF
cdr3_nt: TGTGCCAGCAGTTACTCGTTGCGGGGGAACACTGAAGCTTTCTTT

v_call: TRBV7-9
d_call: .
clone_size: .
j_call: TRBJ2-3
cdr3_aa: CASSGRDSLGTDTQYF
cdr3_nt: TGTGCCAGCAGCGGTCGGGATAGCCTTGGCACAGATACGCAGTATTTT

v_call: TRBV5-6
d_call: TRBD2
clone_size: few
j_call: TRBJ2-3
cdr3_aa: CASSLMGLSTDTQYF
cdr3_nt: TGTGCCAGCAGCTTAATGGGACTAAGCACAGATACGCAGTATTTT

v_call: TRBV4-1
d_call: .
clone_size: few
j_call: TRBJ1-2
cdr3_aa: CASSQGKPYGYTF
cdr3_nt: TGCGCCAGCAGCCAAGGGAAGCCCTATGGCTACACCTTC

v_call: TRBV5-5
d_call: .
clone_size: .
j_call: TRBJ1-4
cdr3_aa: CASSNRDYLNEKLFF
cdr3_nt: TGTGCCAGCAGCAACCGGGACTATCTTAATGAAAAACTGTTTTTT

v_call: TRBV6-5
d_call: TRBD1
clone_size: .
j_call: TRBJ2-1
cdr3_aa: CASRHRRGLDNEQFF
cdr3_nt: TGTGCCAGCAGACATCGCAGGGGGCTCGACAATGAGCAGTTCTTC

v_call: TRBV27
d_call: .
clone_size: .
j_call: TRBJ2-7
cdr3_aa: CASSSGTHEQYF
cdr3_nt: TGTGCCAGCAGTTCGGGGACACACGAGCAGTACTTC

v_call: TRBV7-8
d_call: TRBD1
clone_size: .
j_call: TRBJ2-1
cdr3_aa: CASSPIYRGDYNEQFF
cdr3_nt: TGTGCCAGCAGCCCGATTTACAGGGGGGACTACAATGAGCAGTTCTTC

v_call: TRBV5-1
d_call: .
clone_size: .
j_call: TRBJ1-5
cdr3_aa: CASKPGAGGQPQHF
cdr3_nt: TGCGCCAGCAAGCCGGGGGCGGGAGGTCAGCCCCAGCATTTT

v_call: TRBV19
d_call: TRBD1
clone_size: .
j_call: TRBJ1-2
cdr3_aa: CASGTTGHNYGYTF
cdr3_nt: TGTGCCAGTGGCACGACAGGGCATAACTATGGCTACACCTTC

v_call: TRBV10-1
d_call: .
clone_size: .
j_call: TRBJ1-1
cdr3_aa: CASLIYTEAFF
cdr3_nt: TGCGCCAGCCTAATTTACACTGAAGCTTTCTTT

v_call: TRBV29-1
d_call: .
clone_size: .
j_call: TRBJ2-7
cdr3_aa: CSVVQENSYEQYF
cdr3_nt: TGCAGCGTTGTGCAGGAGAATTCCTACGAGCAGTACTTC